This TCR beta chain was sequenced during a study of T cell repertoires in cytomegalovirus infection. Study as a whole: Indicated by public TCR beta signatures were CMV infection and matching HLA type. Whole-study results and caveats: Dominating the ex vivo response were TCR beta clonotypes that were CMV-specific and HLA-C-restricted.

V dropped 4 bases and J dropped 7; count of bases not matched to a gene: 5. CDR1 SEHNR and CDR2 FQNEAQ come from the germline V gene (reference sequence). CDR3 length: 13 residues. TCRdb called the reads again in MiXCR, with one record for every CDR3 protein. The sample has over 300,000 distinct CDR3 sequences; more than 8% are singletons. A remark on this clonotype: As yet, its antigen is unknown.

The TCR was taken from a human donor in good health (CMV status not recorded). Some clones in this sample may be carry-over from other donors' samples. The sample comprised PBMCs. The J gene is TRBJ2-7, the V gene TRBV7-9, with TRBD1 identical over 9 bases. The CDR3 loop reads CASSSQGAQEQYF. As DNA, the CDR3 is TGTGCCAGCAGCTCACAGGGGGCGCAAGAGCAGTACTTC.